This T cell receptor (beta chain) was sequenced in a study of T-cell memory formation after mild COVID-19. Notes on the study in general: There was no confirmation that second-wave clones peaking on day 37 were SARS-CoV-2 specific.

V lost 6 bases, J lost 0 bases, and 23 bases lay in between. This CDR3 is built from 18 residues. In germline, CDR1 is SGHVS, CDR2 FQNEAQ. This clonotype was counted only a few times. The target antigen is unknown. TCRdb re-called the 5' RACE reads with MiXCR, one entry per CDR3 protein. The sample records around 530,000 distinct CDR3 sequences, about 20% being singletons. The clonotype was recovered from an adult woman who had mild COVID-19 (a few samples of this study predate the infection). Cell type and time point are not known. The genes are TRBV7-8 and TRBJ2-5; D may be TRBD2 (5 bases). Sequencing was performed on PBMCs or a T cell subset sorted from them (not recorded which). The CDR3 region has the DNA TGTGCCAGCAGACCCACTAGAACCAGTCGGTGGTACCAAGAGACCCAGTACTTC. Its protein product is CASRPTRTSRWYQETQYF.